One and the same sample provided the 11 T cell receptor beta chains below, sequenced in a study of molecular identifiers for immune sequencing clone quantification. TCRdb recomputed calls from the PCR reads with MiXCR, one row per CDR3 protein. Among 490,000 or so distinct CDR3 sequences listed, about 25% were seen once. Sequencing was carried out using naive CD8+ T cells from blood, with Jurkat cell RNA spiked in. Subset given: FACS-sorted CD8+CD4-CCR7+CD45RA+ naive T cells. The receptors stem from a human donor in good health. Some libraries in this study had Jurkat cell RNA spiked in.

This clonotype appeared a few times. This chain links TRBV5-3 with TRBJ1-5, with a possible D match to TRBD1 (5 bases). TRBV5-3 is an ORF for which the function is uncertain. The V gene lost 8 bases and the J gene lost 6 bases, with 15 bases spanning the gap. This CDR3 region has 13 residues. Here the CDR3 DNA reads TGTGCCAGCAGTCTCGGGGCGAGTCAGCCCCAGCATTTT. It is translated as CASSLGASQPQHF.

This clonotype was found many times. The chain links TRBV19 to TRBJ1-5, with D tentatively TRBD1 (5 bases). CDR3 length: 14 residues. V lost 1 base to trimming and J lost 4 bases, with 8 bases between them. Germline V gene data show CDR1 as LNHDA and CDR2 as SQIVND (reference sequence). The CDR3 spells CASSIGAGNQPQHF. The CDR3, as DNA: TGTGCCAGTAGTATAGGGGCAGGGAATCAGCCCCAGCATTTT.

This clonotype was recorded many times. The J gene is TRBJ2-3, the V gene TRBV7-9, with 7 bases identical to TRBD2. Germline loops: CDR1 SEHNR, CDR2 FQNEAQ (reference sequence). There are 15 residues in the CDR3. J gave up 4 bases and V 3 bases, and 7 bases lay outside the gene matches. The CDR3 loop reads CASSFLAESSDTQYF. The CDR3 region has the DNA TGTGCCAGCAGCTTTCTAGCGGAAAGTTCAGATACGCAGTATTTT.

This clonotype was counted a few times. V usage is TRBV6-5 and J usage is TRBJ2-3; D is ambiguous. CDR3 size: 17 residues. CDR1 is MNHEY and CDR2 is SVGAGI in the germline V gene. The germline V and J ends were trimmed by 4 bases and 0 bases, with 17 bases remaining between them. In nucleotides, the CDR3 is TGTGCCAGCAGTTTTTACCCGCAATCCACTAGCACAGATACGCAGTATTTT. It is translated as CASSFYPQSTSTDTQYF.

This clonotype was detected only once. One end of the junction fails to match germline, which may point to a read error. This chain connects TRBV3-1 to TRBJ1-2; D remains unclear. The CDR3 has 14 amino acids. Germline assignment: CDR1 LGHDT and CDR2 YNNKEL (reference sequence). The CDR3 nucleotides read TGTGCCTGCAGCCAAGAAGGCAGGCGCTATGGCTACACCTTC. Translation gives CACSQEGRRYGYTF.

Notes on this clonotype: Compared with germline, one end of the junction differs, possibly owing to a read error. The chain has TRBV9 and TRBJ2-3, with D possibly being TRBD2 (6 bases). The CDR3 runs to 16 residues. Per the germline V gene, CDR1 is SGDLS and CDR2 is YYNGEE. Here the CDR3 reads CASSVGGLLIADTRYF. Here the CDR3 DNA reads TGTGCCAGCAGCGTAGGGGGACTTTTAATTGCGGATACGCGGTATTTT.

As to this clonotype: The germline gene is not matched at one end of the junction; a read error may be the cause. J is TRBJ2-7 and V is TRBV7-9; D is perhaps TRBD1 (6 bases). Per germline, CDR1 SEHNR and CDR2 FQNEAQ (reference sequence). This CDR3 spans 15 amino acids. The chain's CDR3 is CASSQAGTKKYEQYF. Here the CDR3 DNA reads TGTGCCAGCAGCCAGGCCGGGACAAAGAAATACGAACAGTACTTC. Drawing the rest from reference TRBV7-9 and TRBJ2-7, the complete variable domain is DTGVSQNPRHKITKRGQNVTFRCDPISEHNRLYWYRQTLGQGPEFLTYFQNEAQLEKSRLLSDRFSAERPKGSFSTLEIQRTEQGDSAMYLCASSQAGTKKYEQYFGPGTRLTVT.

This clonotype came up a few times. The chain has TRBV7-9 and TRBJ2-3; 10 nucleotides line up with TRBD2. Germline V lookup: CDR1 SEHNR, CDR2 FQNEAQ (reference sequence). J was trimmed by 2 bases and V by 1 base; bases with no gene match: 3. The CDR3 loop spans 16 amino acids. CDR3 sequence reads: CASSLVTSGPTDTQYF. The CDR3 coding sequence is TGTGCCAGCAGCTTAGTGACTAGCGGGCCCACAGATACGCAGTATTTT.

This clonotype occurred a few times. The chain joins TRBV4-1 to TRBJ1-4; possibly TRBD1 for D (6 bases). Germline V gene data show CDR1 as MGHRA and CDR2 as YSYEKL. This CDR3 is 15 amino acids long. The V gene lost 4 bases and the J gene lost 7 bases, with 16 bases spanning the gap. The DNA of the CDR3 is TGCGCCAGCAGCCTTAGACAGGCCGGGCGTGAAAAACTGTTTTTT. Amino acid sequence: CASSLRQAGREKLFF.

Comment on this clonotype: A read error may explain this, as a much larger clone is one base away. This chain joins TRBV20-1 and TRBJ2-2, with D unclear. The CDR3 covers 13 residues. Germline CDR1 DFQATT, CDR2 SNEGSKA (reference sequence). This chain's CDR3 is CGARDPSTGELFF. The CDR3 coding sequence is TGCGGTGCTAGAGATCCGTCGACCGGGGAGCTGTTTTTT.

This clonotype was counted between two and nine times. The rearrangement links TRBV7-2 to TRBJ2-1, with 11 bases lining up with TRBD2. Losses at the gene ends were 7 bases for V and 3 bases for J; bases not matched to a gene: 5. Germline CDR1 SGHTA, CDR2 FQGNSA. This CDR3 region has 15 residues. CDR3 nucleotide sequence: TGTGCCAGCACCATTCTAGCGGGGGGCTACAATGAGCAGTTCTTC. It specifies CASTILAGGYNEQFF.